The sequence of this TCR beta chain was determined in a study of shared clonotypes between healthy human individuals. About the research overall: Donor ages ranged 18 to 49 years: two women, a few men.

Study-level results: Deeper or shallower sequencing was expected to change how clonotypes are shared among donors. The study generally estimated greater richness for naive than memory subsets.

Authors' methods: Filtering differed for immunoSEQ, which gave only junction sequences without quality scores. Assay: immunoSEQ multiplex PCR; the TCRdb copy retains only in-frame clones and omits some. The V and J calls and clone size are taken from that table; D and trimming were inferred from the DNA. The table includes fewer than 850,000 clones, 90% to 98% detected once. Regarding this clone: Its antigen is currently unknown.

V was trimmed by 5 bases and J by 4 bases, leaving 15 bases between them. Germline V gene lookup returns CDR1 SGHAT and CDR2 FQNNGV. This CDR3 comprises 14 residues. The naive CD8 population came from CD45RO-negative cells selected for CCR7, without terminally differentiated effector memory CD45RA+ cells. The source is a young man in good health. Source material: naive CD8+ T cells sorted from blood. The chain carries TRBV11-2 and TRBJ2-7; weak D call: TRBD1 (5 bases). The CDR3: CASSGKGWRYEQYF. The DNA of the CDR3 is TGTGCCAGCAGCGGAAAGGGGTGGCGTTACGAGCAGTACTTC. Variable domain in full (rest from reference TRBV11-2 and TRBJ2-7): EAGVAQSPRYKIIEKRQSVAFWCNPISGHATLYWYQQILGQGPKLLIQFQNNGVVDDSQLPKDRFSAERLKGVDSTLKIQPAKLEDSAVYLCASSGKGWRYEQYFGPGTRLTVT.